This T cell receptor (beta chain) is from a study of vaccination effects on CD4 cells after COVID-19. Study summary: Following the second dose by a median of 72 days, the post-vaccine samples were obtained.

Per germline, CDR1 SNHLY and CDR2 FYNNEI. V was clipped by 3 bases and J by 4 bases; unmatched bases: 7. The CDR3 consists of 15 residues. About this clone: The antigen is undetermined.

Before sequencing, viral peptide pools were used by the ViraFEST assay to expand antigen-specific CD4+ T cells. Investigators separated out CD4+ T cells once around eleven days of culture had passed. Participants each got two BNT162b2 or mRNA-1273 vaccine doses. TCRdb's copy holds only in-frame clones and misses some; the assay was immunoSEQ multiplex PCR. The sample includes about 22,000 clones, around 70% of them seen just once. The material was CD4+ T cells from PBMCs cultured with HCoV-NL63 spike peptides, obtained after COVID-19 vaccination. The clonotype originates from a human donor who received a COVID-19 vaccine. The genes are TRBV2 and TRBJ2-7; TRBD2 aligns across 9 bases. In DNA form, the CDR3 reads TGTGCCAGCAGTGATCAGGTAGCGGGAGAATACGAGCAGTACTTC. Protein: CASSDQVAGEYEQYF.